This T cell receptor (beta chain) was recorded in a study of T cells in localized non-small cell lung cancer. CDR1 and CDR2 from the germline V gene are GTSNPN and SVGIG (reference sequence). This CDR3 region has 13 residues. Trimming stripped 0 bases from V and 5 bases from J, with 11 bases between. Assay: immunoSEQ multiplex PCR; the TCRdb copy retains only in-frame clones and omits some. The sample consists of 48,000 or so clones, roughly 88% of them appearing once. The chain uses TRBV30 and TRBJ2-7; a weak D match, TRBD1 (5 bases). The TCR comes from a male donor at least 60 years old with stage III squamous cell lung carcinoma. The sample here was peripheral blood, taken before any cancer treatment. CDR3 region: CAWSVKGPHEQYF. In DNA, the CDR3 is TGTGCCTGGAGTGTAAAGGGGCCCCACGAGCAGTACTTC. The complete variable domain, with remaining parts taken from reference TRBV30 and TRBJ2-7, reads SQTIHQWPATLVQPVGSPLSLECTVEGTSNPNLYWYRQAAGRGLQLLFYSVGIGQISSEVPQNLSASRPQDRQFILSSKKLLLSDSGFYLCAWSVKGPHEQYFGPGTRLTVT.